This TCR beta chain was documented in a study of CD4 T cells in relation to SARS-CoV-2 and coronaviruses. Trimming removed 4 bases at V and 4 bases at J, with 6 bases between. In germline, CDR1 is SGHKS, CDR2 YYEKEE (reference sequence). This CDR3 region has 12 residues. Assay used: immunoSEQ multiplex PCR; TCRdb lists only in-frame clones, some missing. The sample includes around 37,000 clones, 75% to 90% of them seen just once. Input material: memory CD4+ T cells from PBMCs. The TCR comes from an adult with COVID-19. This sequence joins TRBV5-5 and TRBJ1-3; no clear D. CDR3 nucleotides: TGTGCCAGCAGCAACTCAGGAAACACCATATATTTT. Protein product: CASSNSGNTIYF.